This TCR beta chain was sequenced during a study of T cell responses to AZD1222 COVID-19 vaccine. As concerns this clone: What it recognizes is unknown.

Regarding the study as a whole: Researchers report vaccine-associated CD4 TCRs spanning spike, with dominance at 160-218 and 743-854. Donors, mostly white British, included more females; clonal diversity was possibly underestimated. The study reported that nearly half of spike-specific TCRs target unmutated variant regions.

The CDR3 covers 16 residues. CDR1 SGHAT and CDR2 FQNNGV come from the germline V gene. The V and J ends lost 4 bases and 2 bases respectively, with 16 bases between them. Clones were read by immunoSEQ multiplex PCR, and TCRdb kept only the in-frame ones, dropping some. Of some 150,000 clones listed, approximately 90% were seen once; the top ten hold roughly 1.6%. Specimen: peripheral blood, collected 28 days after the second AZD1222 dose. This sequence was found in an adult who received the AZD1222 COVID-19 vaccine. This chain connects TRBV11-2 to TRBJ2-3; no firm D call. The CDR3 sequence: CASSSRFVADTDTQYF. The CDR3 coding sequence is TGTGCCAGCAGCTCTCGATTTGTGGCGGACACAGATACGCAGTATTTT.